Included here is one T cell receptor beta chain sequence, with context. This sample stems from a study of blood T cell repertoires in COVID-19. Study-level information: COVID-19 samples, acute and convalescent, were from the United States, Italy and Spain.

Authors' processing steps: Reference gene primer amplification yielded estimated nucleated cell counts. Profiling relied on immunoSEQ multiplex PCR, and the TCRdb table lists in-frame clones only, not all of them. V and J calls and clone size come straight from that table; D and trimming were deduced from the DNA. The repertoire consists of approximately 400,000 clones, with around 87% occurring once and the leading ten covering approximately 1.3%. Individuals drawn from around 25 US areas were about 18 to 100 years old. Cohort 3 donors counted as recovered after two negative PCRs, clearance, or resolved symptoms. V lost 5 bases to trimming and J lost 3 bases; unmatched junction nucleotides: 17. The CDR3 length is 18 residues. Germline V gene lookup returns CDR1 MNHEY and CDR2 SMNVEV (reference sequence).

The sample taken for sequencing was PBMCs or T cells enriched from blood (not recorded which). The TCR originated in a young man who had recovered from COVID-19. The genes are TRBV27 and TRBJ2-5; 8 bases agree with TRBD2. The CDR3 sequence: CASSPLTGRGDIKETQYF. DNA of the CDR3: TGTGCCAGCAGTCCCCTGACGGGGCGGGGGGACATCAAAGAGACCCAGTACTTC.